The sequence of this TCR beta chain was determined in a study of T cell changes during pregnancy in multiple sclerosis. Concerning this clone: Other DNA sequences within the sample encode an identical CDR3.

The CDR3 runs 15 residues. Germline loops: CDR1 SEHNR, CDR2 FQNEAQ (reference sequence). Trimming stripped 1 base from V and 4 bases from J, with 11 bases between. Profiled with immunoSEQ multiplex PCR; TCRdb holds only in-frame clones, not every one. This repertoire shows 40,000 to 60,000 clones, roughly 94% found once; its top ten account for around 6.4%. The rearrangement uses TRBV7-9 and TRBJ2-1, with D possibly being TRBD2 (7 bases). The receptor's source is a female donor with multiple sclerosis, enrolled in a pregnancy study. The material was CD8+ T cells from peripheral blood mononuclear cells, obtained in the first trimester of pregnancy. This CDR3 reads CASSLGGGGYNEQFF. CDR3 bases: TGTGCCAGCAGCTTAGGGGGAGGGGGTTACAATGAGCAGTTCTTC.